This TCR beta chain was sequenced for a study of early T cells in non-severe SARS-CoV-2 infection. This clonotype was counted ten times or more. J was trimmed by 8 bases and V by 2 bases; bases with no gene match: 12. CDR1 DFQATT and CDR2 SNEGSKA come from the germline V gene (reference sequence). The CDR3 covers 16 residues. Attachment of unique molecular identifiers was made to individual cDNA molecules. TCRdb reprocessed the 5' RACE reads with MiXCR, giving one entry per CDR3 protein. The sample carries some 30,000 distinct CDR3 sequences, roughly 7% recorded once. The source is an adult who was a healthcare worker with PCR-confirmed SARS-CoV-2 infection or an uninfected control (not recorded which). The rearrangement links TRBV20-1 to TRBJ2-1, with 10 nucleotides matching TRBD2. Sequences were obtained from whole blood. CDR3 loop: CSARQFSSGRSDEQFF. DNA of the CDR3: TGCAGTGCTAGACAGTTCTCTAGCGGGAGATCCGATGAGCAGTTCTTC.